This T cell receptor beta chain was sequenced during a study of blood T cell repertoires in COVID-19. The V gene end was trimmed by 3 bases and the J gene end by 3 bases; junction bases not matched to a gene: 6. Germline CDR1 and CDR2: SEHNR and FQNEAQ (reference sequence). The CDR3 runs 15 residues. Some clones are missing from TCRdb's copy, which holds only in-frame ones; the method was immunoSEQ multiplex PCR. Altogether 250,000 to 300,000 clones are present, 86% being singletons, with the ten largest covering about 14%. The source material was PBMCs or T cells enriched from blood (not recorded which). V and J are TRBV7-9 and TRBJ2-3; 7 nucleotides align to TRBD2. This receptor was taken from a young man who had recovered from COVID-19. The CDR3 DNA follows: TGTGCCAGCAGCTTCGCTAGCGGCGGGACAGATACGCAGTATTTT. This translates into CASSFASGGTDTQYF.